This TCR beta chain was documented in a study of regulatory T cells in long-lasting Graves disease. Arm-PCR of CDR3 regions and iRepertoire HTBI primers were used to build TCR beta libraries. TCRdb recomputed calls from the multiplex PCR reads with MiXCR, one row per CDR3 protein. The repertoire consists of some 560,000 distinct CDR3 sequences, with 16% occurring once and the leading ten covering around 25%. The CDR3 extends over 15 amino acids. The trim removed 6 bases at V and 2 bases at J, leaving 6 bases unmatched. The germline V gene has CDR1 LGHDT and CDR2 YNNKEL (reference sequence). Notes on this clonotype: Its matching antigen is unknown.

Specified time point: newly diagnosed GD, antithyroid drugs for less than 3 months. PBMC-derived RNA was used for the TCR library. General study findings and limits: Sample size, which was small, may have reduced accuracy. Among persistent patients, a larger number of public clonotypes were shared (roughly 2,900) than among newly diagnosed patients (966).

The same specimen was also included in a second study, on T cells in Graves' hyperthyroidism and ophthalmopathy. This second report adds: Model output signaled ophthalmopathy a median approximately 6 months ahead of onset.

The chain has TRBV3-1 and TRBJ2-5; TRBD2 agrees at 10 bases. The sequenced sample was peripheral blood mononuclear cells (PBMCs), obtained at new diagnosis, from a patient treated with antithyroid drugs. The source is a middle-aged woman with Graves disease. DNA for the CDR3: TGTGCCAGCAGTTTAACAGCGGGGGGGCAAGAGACCCAGTACTTC. Amino acid sequence: CASSLTAGGQETQYF.